This T cell receptor (beta chain) was documented in a study of T cells in Graves' hyperthyroidism and ophthalmopathy. Many counts were recorded for this clonotype. From RNA transcripts, TCR beta CDR3 regions were amplified. The HTBI primer set was used in a first-round RT-PCR of the TCR CDR3. TCRdb analysed the multiplex PCR reads with MiXCR anew, one entry per CDR3 protein. The sample lists around 690,000 distinct CDR3 sequences; 15% to 20% were seen once. Trimming took off 6 bases at V and 1 base at J, with 9 bases between the two ends. Germline V gives CDR1 LGHDT, CDR2 YNNKEL (reference sequence). The CDR3 length is 13 residues.

Material for sequencing was blood. The clonotype comes from a man between 50 and 59 years old with Graves' hyperthyroidism. The chain uses TRBV3-1 and TRBJ1-1, with D possibly being TRBD1 (5 bases). The CDR3 nucleotides are TGTGCCAGCAGGACCGACAGGAACACTGAAGCTTTCTTT. It translates to CASRTDRNTEAFF. Full variable domain (missing parts from reference TRBV3-1 and TRBJ1-1): DTAVSQTPKYLVTQMGNDKSIKCEQNLGHDTMYWYKQDSKKFLKIMFSYNNKELIINETVPNRFSPKSPDKAHLNLHINSLELGDSAVYFCASRTDRNTEAFFGQGTRLTVV.